The entry below gives a single T cell receptor (beta chain) sequence along with its context. Its specificity is not known. Original handling: ImmunoSEQ gave junction-only sequences without quality scores, so filtering differed. Only in-frame clones appear in the TCRdb table, and some are missing; sequencing was by immunoSEQ multiplex PCR. V and J calls and clone size are given by that table; D and trimming were obtained from the DNA. The sample holds about 2.2 million clones, just under 95% seen once. The V gene's germline CDR1 is SGHAT and CDR2 FQNNGV. This CDR3 is 14 amino acids long. The data are from a study of shared clonotypes between healthy human individuals. Findings of the study overall: Naive CD4 clonotype sharing across a handful of donors was around 5.5%. Sorted-subset sequencing, rarefaction showed, was incomplete despite large depth.

The naive CD8 population came from CD45RO-negative cells selected for CCR7, without terminally differentiated effector memory CD45RA+ cells. The chain is built from TRBV11-2 and TRBJ2-5; D uncertain. The last part of the DNA fits TRBJ2-7 better; the J call may be wrong. This receptor was taken from a man aged 18 to 30 in good health. Some clones in this sample may be carry-over from other donors' samples. Sequences were obtained from naive CD8+ T cells from PBMCs. The CDR3 DNA is TGTGCCAGCAGCCCTCCGGGCCTCTCCTACGAGCAGTACTTC. This translates into CASSPPGLSYEQYF.